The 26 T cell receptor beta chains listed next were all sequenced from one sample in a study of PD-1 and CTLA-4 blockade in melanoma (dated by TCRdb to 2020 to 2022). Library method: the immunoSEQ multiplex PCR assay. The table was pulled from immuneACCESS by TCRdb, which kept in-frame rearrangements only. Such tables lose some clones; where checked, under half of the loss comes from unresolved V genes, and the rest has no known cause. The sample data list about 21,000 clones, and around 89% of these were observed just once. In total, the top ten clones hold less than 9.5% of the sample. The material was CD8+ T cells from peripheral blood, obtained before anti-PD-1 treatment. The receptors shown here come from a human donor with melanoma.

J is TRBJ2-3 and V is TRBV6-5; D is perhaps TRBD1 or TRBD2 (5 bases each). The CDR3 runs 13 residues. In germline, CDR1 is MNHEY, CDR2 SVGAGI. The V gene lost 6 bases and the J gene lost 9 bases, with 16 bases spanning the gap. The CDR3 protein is CASRGPSSVTQYF. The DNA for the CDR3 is TGTGCCAGCAGGGGACCGTCATCAGTGACGCAGTATTTT.

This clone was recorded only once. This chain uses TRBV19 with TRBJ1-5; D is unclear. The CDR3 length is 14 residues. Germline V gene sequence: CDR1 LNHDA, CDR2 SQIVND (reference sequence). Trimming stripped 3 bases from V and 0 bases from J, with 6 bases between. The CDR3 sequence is CASSIQYSNQPQHF. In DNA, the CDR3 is TGTGCCAGTAGTATTCAGTATAGCAATCAGCCCCAGCATTTT.

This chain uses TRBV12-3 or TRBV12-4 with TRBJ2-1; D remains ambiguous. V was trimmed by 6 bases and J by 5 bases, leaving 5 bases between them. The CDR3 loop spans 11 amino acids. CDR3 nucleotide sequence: TGTGCCAGCAGCAAGCACAATGAGCAGTTCTTC. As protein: CASSKHNEQFF.

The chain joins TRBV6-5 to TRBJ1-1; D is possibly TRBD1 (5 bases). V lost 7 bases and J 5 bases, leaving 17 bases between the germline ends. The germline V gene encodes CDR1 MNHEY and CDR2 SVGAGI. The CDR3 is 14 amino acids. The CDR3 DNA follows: TGTGCCAGCACCCCGGGGGGGGAAGGTACTGAAGCTTTCTTT. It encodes CASTPGGEGTEAFF.

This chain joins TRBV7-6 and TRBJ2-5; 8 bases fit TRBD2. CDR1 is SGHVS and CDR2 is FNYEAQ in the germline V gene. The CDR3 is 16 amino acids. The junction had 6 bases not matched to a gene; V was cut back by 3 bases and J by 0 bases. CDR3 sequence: CASSLGLGGYQETQYF. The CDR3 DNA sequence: TGTGCCAGCAGCTTGGGACTAGGCGGGTACCAAGAGACCCAGTACTTC.

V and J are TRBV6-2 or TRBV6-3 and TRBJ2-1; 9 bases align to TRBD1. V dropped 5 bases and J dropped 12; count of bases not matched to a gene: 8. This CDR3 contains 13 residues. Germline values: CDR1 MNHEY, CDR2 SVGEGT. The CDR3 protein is CASSDPDRGWQFF. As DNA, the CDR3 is TGTGCCAGCAGTGACCCGGACAGGGGATGGCAGTTCTTC.

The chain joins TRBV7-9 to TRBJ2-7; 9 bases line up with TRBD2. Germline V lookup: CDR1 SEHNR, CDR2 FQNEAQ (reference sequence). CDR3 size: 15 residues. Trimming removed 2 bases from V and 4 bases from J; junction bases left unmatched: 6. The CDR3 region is CASSLRIAGVYEQYF. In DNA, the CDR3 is TGTGCCAGCAGCTTAAGGATAGCGGGGGTTTACGAGCAGTACTTC. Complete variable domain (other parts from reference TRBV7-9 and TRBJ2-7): DTGVSQNPRHKITKRGQNVTFRCDPISEHNRLYWYRQTLGQGPEFLTYFQNEAQLEKSRLLSDRFSAERPKGSFSTLEIQRTEQGDSAMYLCASSLRIAGVYEQYFGPGTRLTVT.

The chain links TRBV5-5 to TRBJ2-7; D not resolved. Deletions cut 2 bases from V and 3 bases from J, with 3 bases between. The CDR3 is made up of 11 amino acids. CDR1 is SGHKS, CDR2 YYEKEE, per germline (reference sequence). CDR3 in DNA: TGTGCCAGCAGCTTAGGCTACGAGCAGTACTTC. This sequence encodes CASSLGYEQYF. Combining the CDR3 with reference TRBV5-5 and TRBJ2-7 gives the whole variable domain DAGVTQSPTHLIKTRGQQVTLRCSPISGHKSVSWYQQVLGQGPQFIFQYYEKEERGRGNFPDRFSARQFPNYSSELNVNALLLGDSALYLCASSLGYEQYFGPGTRLTVT.

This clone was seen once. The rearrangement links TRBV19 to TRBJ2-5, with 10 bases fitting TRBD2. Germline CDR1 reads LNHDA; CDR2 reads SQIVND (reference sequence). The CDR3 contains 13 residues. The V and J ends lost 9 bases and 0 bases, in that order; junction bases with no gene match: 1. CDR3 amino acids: CASLAGDQETQYF. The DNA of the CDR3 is TGTGCCAGCCTAGCGGGGGACCAAGAGACCCAGTACTTC.

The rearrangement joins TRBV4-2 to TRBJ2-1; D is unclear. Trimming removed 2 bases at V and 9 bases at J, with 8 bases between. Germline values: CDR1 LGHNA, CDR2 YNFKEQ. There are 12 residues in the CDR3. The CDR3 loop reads CASSQYNVEQFF. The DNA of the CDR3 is TGTGCCAGCAGCCAATACAATGTTGAGCAGTTCTTC.

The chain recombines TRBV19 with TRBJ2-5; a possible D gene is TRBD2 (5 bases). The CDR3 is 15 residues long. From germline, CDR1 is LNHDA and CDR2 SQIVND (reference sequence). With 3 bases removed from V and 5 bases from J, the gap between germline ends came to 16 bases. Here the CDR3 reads CASSMALGVGETQYF. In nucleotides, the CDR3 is TGTGCCAGTAGTATGGCACTAGGTGTCGGGGAGACCCAGTACTTC.

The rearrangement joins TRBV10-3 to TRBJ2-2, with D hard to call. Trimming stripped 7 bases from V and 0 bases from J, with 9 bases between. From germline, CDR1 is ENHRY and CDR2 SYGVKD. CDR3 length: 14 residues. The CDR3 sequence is CAINPNSNTGELFF. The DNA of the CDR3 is TGTGCCATCAACCCGAACTCGAACACCGGGGAGCTGTTTTTT.

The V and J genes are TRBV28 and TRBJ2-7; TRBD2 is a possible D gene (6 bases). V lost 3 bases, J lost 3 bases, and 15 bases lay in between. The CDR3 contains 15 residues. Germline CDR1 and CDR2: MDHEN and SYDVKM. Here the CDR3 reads CASSFPPSANYEQYF. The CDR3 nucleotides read TGTGCCAGCAGTTTTCCCCCTAGCGCTAACTACGAGCAGTACTTC.

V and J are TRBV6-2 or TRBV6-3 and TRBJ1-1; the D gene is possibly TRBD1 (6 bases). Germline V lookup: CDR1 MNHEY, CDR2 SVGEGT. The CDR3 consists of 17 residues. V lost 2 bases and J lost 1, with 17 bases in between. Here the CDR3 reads CASSYGLWGRENTEAFF. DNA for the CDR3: TGTGCCAGCAGTTACGGGTTGTGGGGGCGCGAGAACACTGAAGCTTTCTTT.

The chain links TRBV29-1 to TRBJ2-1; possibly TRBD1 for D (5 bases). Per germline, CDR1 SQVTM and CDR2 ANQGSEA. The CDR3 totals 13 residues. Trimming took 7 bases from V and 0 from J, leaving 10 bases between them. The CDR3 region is CSATESSYNEQFF. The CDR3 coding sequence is TGCAGCGCGACAGAGAGCTCCTACAATGAGCAGTTCTTC.

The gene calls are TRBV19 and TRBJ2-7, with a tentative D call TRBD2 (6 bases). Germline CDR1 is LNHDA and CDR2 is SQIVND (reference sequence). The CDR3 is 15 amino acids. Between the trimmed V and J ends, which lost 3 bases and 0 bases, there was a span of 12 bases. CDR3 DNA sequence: TGTGCCAGTAGTATCGTGGGGGAGGTCTCCTACGAGCAGTACTTC. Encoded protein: CASSIVGEVSYEQYF.

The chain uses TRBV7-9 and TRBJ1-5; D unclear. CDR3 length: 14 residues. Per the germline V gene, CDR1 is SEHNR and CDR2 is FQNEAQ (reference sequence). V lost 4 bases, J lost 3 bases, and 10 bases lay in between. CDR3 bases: TGTGCCAGCAGCTCTGACCTACCCAATCAGCCCCAGCATTTT. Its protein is CASSSDLPNQPQHF.

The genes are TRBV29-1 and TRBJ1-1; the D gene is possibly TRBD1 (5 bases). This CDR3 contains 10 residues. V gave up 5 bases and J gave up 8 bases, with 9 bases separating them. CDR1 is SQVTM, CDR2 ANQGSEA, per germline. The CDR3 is CSVWDGEAFF. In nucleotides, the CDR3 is TGCAGCGTTTGGGACGGGGAAGCTTTCTTT.

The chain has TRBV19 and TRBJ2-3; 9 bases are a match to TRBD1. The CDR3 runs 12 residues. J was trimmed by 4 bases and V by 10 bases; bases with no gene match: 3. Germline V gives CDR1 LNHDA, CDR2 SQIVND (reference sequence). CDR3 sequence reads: CATTGGPDTQYF. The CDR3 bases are TGTGCCACGACAGGGGGGCCAGATACGCAGTATTTT.

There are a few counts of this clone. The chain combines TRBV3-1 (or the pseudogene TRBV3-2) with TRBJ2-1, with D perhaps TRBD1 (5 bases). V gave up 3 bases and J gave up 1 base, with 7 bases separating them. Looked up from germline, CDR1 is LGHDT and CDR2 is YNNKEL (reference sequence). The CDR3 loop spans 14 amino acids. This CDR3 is CASSHGASYNEQFF. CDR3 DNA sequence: TGTGCCAGCAGCCATGGGGCATCCTACAATGAGCAGTTCTTC.

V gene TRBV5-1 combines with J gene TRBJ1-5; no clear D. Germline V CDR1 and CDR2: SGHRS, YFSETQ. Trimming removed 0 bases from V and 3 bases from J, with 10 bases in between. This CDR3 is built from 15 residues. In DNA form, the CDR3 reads TGCGCCAGCAGCTTGGCCACGGGAAACAATCAGCCCCAGCATTTT. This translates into CASSLATGNNQPQHF.

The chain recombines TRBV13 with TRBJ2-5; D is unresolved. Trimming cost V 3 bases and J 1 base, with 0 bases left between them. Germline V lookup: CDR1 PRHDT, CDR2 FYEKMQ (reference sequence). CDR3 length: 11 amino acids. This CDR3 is CASSFQETQYF. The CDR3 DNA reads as TGTGCCAGCAGCTTCCAAGAGACCCAGTACTTC.

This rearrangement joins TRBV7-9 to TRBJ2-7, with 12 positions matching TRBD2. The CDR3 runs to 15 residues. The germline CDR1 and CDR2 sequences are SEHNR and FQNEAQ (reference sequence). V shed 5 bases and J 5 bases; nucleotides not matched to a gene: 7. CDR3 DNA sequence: TGTGCCAGCAGCACTACTAGCGGGGGGAAGGACGAGCAGTACTTC. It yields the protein CASSTTSGGKDEQYF.

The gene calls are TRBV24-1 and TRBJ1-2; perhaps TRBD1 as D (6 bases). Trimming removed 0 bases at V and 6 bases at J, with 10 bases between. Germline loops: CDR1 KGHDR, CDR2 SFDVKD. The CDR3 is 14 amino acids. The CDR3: CATSDLPGGNGYTF. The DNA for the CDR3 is TGTGCCACCAGTGATTTGCCCGGGGGCAATGGCTACACCTTC.

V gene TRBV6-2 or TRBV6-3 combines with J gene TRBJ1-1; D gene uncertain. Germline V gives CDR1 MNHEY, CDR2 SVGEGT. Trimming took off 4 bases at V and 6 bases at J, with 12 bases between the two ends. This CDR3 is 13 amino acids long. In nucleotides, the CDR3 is TGTGCCAGCAGTTCGGTTGCCCAGTCTGAAGCTTTCTTT. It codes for CASSSVAQSEAFF.

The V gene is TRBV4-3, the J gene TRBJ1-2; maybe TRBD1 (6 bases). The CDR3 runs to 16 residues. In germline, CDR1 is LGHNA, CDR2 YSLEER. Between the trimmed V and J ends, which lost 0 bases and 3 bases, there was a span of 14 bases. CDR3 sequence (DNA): TGCGCCAGCAGCCAAGATCGGGGGGCAGGGGACTATGGCTACACCTTC. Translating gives CASSQDRGAGDYGYTF.